This is a list of T cell receptor beta chains from one sample in a study of T-cell reconstitution after alpha-beta-depleted transplantation in children. TCRdb reanalysed the PCR reads using MiXCR and keeps one entry per CDR3 protein. The table records roughly 500,000 distinct CDR3 sequences, about 16% of them present only once. This specimen consisted of PBMCs from the stem cell graft donor, obtained from the stem cell graft. These receptors were collected from a human donor who donated a stem cell graft to a child with acute lymphoblastic leukemia. The conserved cysteine and the conserved F or W are not part of the CDR3 here. Some rows mark clone size as missing; the rest say once, few, many or name a class of expanded clone.

size	V	J	CDR3
few	TRBV9	TRBJ1-5	ASSVGQGAQPQH
.	TRBV30	TRBJ1-1	AWSVGHTDSGEAF
few	TRBV5-1	TRBJ1-1	ASSLVVVGTEAF
.	TRBV12-5	TRBJ2-5	ASGLGLSGDVETQY
.	TRBV12-3/TRBV12-4	TRBJ2-1	ASSRNPGQGMGEQF
few	TRBV12-3/TRBV12-4	TRBJ2-1	ASSRTMWNEQF
few	TRBV27	TRBJ2-7	ASSIMTGFYEQY
.	TRBV18	TRBJ2-1	ASSPNQDRWQF
few	TRBV7-2	TRBJ2-1	ASSLGPGLAAYNEQF
.	TRBV29-1	TRBJ1-2	SVGQTGGYT
.	TRBV12-3/TRBV12-4	TRBJ2-1	ASSGARGYNEQF
few	TRBV7-9	TRBJ1-2	ASWDLRVDGYT